What follows are 26 T cell receptor beta chains derived from one specimen sequenced in a study of beta chain features in type 1 diabetes. Study-level findings and limits: The study found moderately but significantly shorter TCRB CDR3s in all four CD4+ subsets of Type 1 diabetes patients.

Expressed TCRB transcripts were sequenced because the isolated RNA had all been reverse transcribed beforehand. Clones were read by immunoSEQ multiplex PCR, and TCRdb kept only the in-frame ones, dropping some. This table has more than 150,000 clones, approximately 9.1% appearing once. The antigens for these receptors are not known. Material for sequencing was central memory CD4+ T cells from blood. These receptors came from a woman aged 25 to 45 with type 1 diabetes.

The chain carries TRBV30 and TRBJ1-5; no clear D. Germline CDR1 and CDR2: GTSNPN and SVGIG (reference sequence). This CDR3 has 13 amino acids. V lost 2 bases and J 6 bases, leaving 11 bases between the germline ends. CDR3: CAWSTVPSQPQHF. In DNA form, the CDR3 reads TGTGCCTGGAGTACAGTGCCAAGTCAGCCCCAGCATTTT.

This chain links TRBV2 with TRBJ2-3; 9 bases are shared with TRBD2. With 6 bases clipped from V and 1 base from J, the junction kept 5 bases outside the gene matches. The germline CDR1 and CDR2 sequences are SNHLY and FYNNEI. The CDR3 loop spans 15 amino acids. CDR3: CASSRPSGGTDTQYF. CDR3 bases: TGTGCCAGCAGCCGTCCTAGCGGGGGCACAGATACGCAGTATTTT.

This clone has just a few counts. The V and J genes are TRBV18 and TRBJ2-7; D not resolved. In germline, CDR1 is KGHSH, CDR2 LQKENI. V was pared by 3 bases and J by 0 bases, with 3 bases between. The CDR3 has 12 amino acids. The CDR3 loop is CASSPFSYEQYF. CDR3 coding DNA: TGTGCCAGCTCACCCTTCTCCTACGAGCAGTACTTC.

This clone has only a few counts. This sequence joins TRBV4-1 and TRBJ2-1; a possible D gene is TRBD2 (6 bases). V dropped 2 bases and J dropped 1 base, with 18 bases sitting between them. This CDR3 is built from 18 residues. Germline CDR1 and CDR2: MGHRA and YSYEKL. This CDR3 reads CASSQKPPGSGSYNEQFF. The CDR3, as DNA: TGCGCCAGCAGCCAAAAGCCGCCTGGGAGCGGGTCCTACAATGAGCAGTTCTTC.

The chain recombines TRBV5-1 with TRBJ2-1, with 8 bases lining up with TRBD2. Germline V CDR1 and CDR2: SGHRS, YFSETQ. After removal of 2 bases from V and 6 bases from J, the junction contained 4 bases not matched to a gene. This CDR3 spans 14 amino acids. The CDR3 loop is CASSLAGDGNEQFF. The CDR3 DNA sequence: TGCGCCAGCAGCTTAGCGGGAGATGGCAATGAGCAGTTCTTC.

This clone has just a few counts. The genes are TRBV9 and TRBJ1-1; unclear D gene. This CDR3 is built from 13 residues. Trimming stripped 0 bases from V and 1 base from J, with 4 bases between. The V gene's germline CDR1 is SGDLS and CDR2 YYNGEE. Here the CDR3 DNA reads TGTGCCAGCAGCGTAGCTAGGAACACTGAAGCTTTCTTT. This translates into CASSVARNTEAFF.

This clone came up a few times. This chain links TRBV7-8 with TRBJ2-1; 13 nucleotides align to TRBD2. The CDR3 extends over 16 amino acids. The V segment lost 3 bases and the J segment 10 bases; nucleotides outside the gene matches: 9. Germline CDR1 is SGHVS and CDR2 is FQNEAQ. The CDR3: CASSLAGLAGVREQFF. The CDR3 coding sequence is TGTGCCAGCAGCTTGGCAGGACTAGCGGGAGTAAGGGAGCAGTTCTTC.

This clone was found a few times. This sequence joins TRBV18 and TRBJ2-7; possibly TRBD2 for D (6 bases). The V gene lost 1 base and the J gene lost 2 bases, with 9 bases spanning the gap. The CDR3 has 14 residues. From germline, CDR1 is KGHSH and CDR2 LQKENI. CDR3 sequence reads: CASSPRGRTYEQYF. The CDR3 DNA is TGTGCCAGCTCACCACGGGGGAGGACCTACGAGCAGTACTTC. The full variable domain, completed using reference TRBV18 and TRBJ2-7, is NAGVMQNPRHLVRRRGQEARLRCSPMKGHSHVYWYRQLPEEGLKFMVYLQKENIIDESGMPKERFSAEFPKEGPSILRIQQVVRGDSAAYFCASSPRGRTYEQYFGPGTRLTVT.

The chain couples TRBV19 to TRBJ2-2; D possibly corresponds to TRBD1 (6 bases). Germline assignment: CDR1 LNHDA and CDR2 SQIVND (reference sequence). The CDR3 runs 15 residues. The ends were cut back, 6 bases at V and 0 bases at J, with 11 bases in the middle. CDR3 region: CASRPGTTNTGELFF. The CDR3 nucleotides are TGTGCCAGTAGGCCCGGGACAACGAACACCGGGGAGCTGTTTTTT.

The chain recombines TRBV19 with TRBJ1-1; weak D call: TRBD1 (5 bases). CDR3 length: 13 residues. Per germline, CDR1 LNHDA and CDR2 SQIVND (reference sequence). Deletions cut 3 bases from V and 10 bases from J, with 15 bases between. CDR3 residues: CASSITAPTGAFF. DNA of the CDR3: TGTGCCAGTAGTATTACAGCACCTACAGGAGCTTTCTTT.

The rearrangement links TRBV7-8 to TRBJ2-7, with D possibly matching TRBD2 (5 bases). Germline V gene lookup returns CDR1 SGHVS and CDR2 FQNEAQ. The CDR3 runs to 13 residues. V was clipped by 5 bases and J by 7 bases, with 15 bases between them. CDR3 sequence: CASSPTATTEQYF. For the CDR3, the DNA is TGTGCCAGCAGCCCTACAGCGACTACAGAGCAGTACTTC.

With regard to this clone: An end of the junction does not agree with germline; a read error may underlie this. This CDR3 is CSAFRRELLSF. The CDR3 DNA reads TGCAGTGCCTTTCGGCGGGAGCTGCTTTCTTTC. The V call is TRBV20-1, the J call TRBJ2-7; 7 positions agree with TRBD2. CDR3 length: 11 amino acids. Germline values: CDR1 DFQATT, CDR2 SNEGSKA (reference sequence).

This clone was recorded a few times. The chain is built from TRBV5-1 and TRBJ2-3; a possible D gene is TRBD2 (6 bases). The CDR3 has 13 residues. Trimming left V 1 base short and J 4 bases short, with 7 bases between. Germline V gene sequence: CDR1 SGHRS, CDR2 YFSETQ. Here the CDR3 DNA reads TGCGCCAGCAGCTTGTCGGGAGCAGATACGCAGTATTTT. It encodes CASSLSGADTQYF.

The V call is TRBV5-1, the J call TRBJ2-7, with 7 nucleotides matching TRBD1. The CDR3 has 15 amino acids. The trim removed 0 bases at V and 5 bases at J, leaving 8 bases unmatched. Germline V gives CDR1 SGHRS, CDR2 YFSETQ. Here the CDR3 DNA reads TGCGCCAGCAGCTTGGGTTCAGGGGGAAGCGACGAGCAGTACTTC. This gives the protein CASSLGSGGSDEQYF.

This clone turned up a few times. This chain joins TRBV28 and TRBJ2-7; D not resolved. This CDR3 contains 11 residues. Germline lookup yields CDR1 MDHEN and CDR2 SYDVKM. Trimming took 6 bases from V and 6 from J, leaving 9 bases between them. In DNA form, the CDR3 reads TGTGCCAGCAGCACTTTAAGCGAGCAGTACTTC. Its protein is CASSTLSEQYF. Combining the CDR3 with reference TRBV28 and TRBJ2-7 gives the whole variable domain DVKVTQSSRYLVKRTGEKVFLECVQDMDHENMFWYRQDPGLGLRLIYFSYDVKMKEKGDIPEGYSVSREKKERFSLILESASTNQTSMYLCASSTLSEQYFGPGTRLTVT.

This clone was picked up a small number of times. Different DNA sequences within this sample yield the same CDR3. The chain employs TRBV28 and TRBJ2-5, with no clear D. This CDR3 is 10 amino acids long. Trimming stripped 6 bases from V and 5 bases from J, with 4 bases between. Germline loops: CDR1 MDHEN, CDR2 SYDVKM. The DNA of the CDR3 is TGTGCCAGCAGCAGTGAGACCCAGTACTTC. Its translation: CASSSETQYF.

This clone has only a few counts. The V and J genes are TRBV5-4 and TRBJ1-1; 8 positions match TRBD1. The CDR3 length is 13 residues. The germline V gene has CDR1 SGHNT and CDR2 YYREEE (reference sequence). V gave up 5 bases and J gave up 6 bases; unmatched junction bases: 6. The CDR3 sequence: CASSQQGGSEAFF. In nucleotides, the CDR3 is TGTGCCAGCAGTCAACAGGGGGGATCTGAAGCTTTCTTT.

In its sample, this clone was seen a few times. The rearrangement joins TRBV11-2 to TRBJ2-7, with 12 positions matching TRBD2. The germline V gene has CDR1 SGHAT and CDR2 FQNNGV. Germline trimming cut 3 bases from V and 7 bases from J; bases unmatched to any gene: 7. The CDR3 consists of 15 residues. The CDR3 bases are TGTGCCAGCAGCTTCGCGACTAGCGGGAGTAGTGAGCAGTACTTC. This codes for CASSFATSGSSEQYF.

The chain combines TRBV18 with TRBJ1-3; 7 bases map to TRBD1. After removal of 5 bases from V and 0 bases from J, the junction contained 7 bases not matched to a gene. This CDR3 contains 16 residues. Germline lookup yields CDR1 KGHSH and CDR2 LQKENI. This chain's CDR3 is CASSTRTGTSGNTIYF. In DNA form, the CDR3 reads TGTGCCAGCTCAACTCGGACAGGAACCTCTGGAAACACCATATATTTT. The full variable domain, with the rest looked up from reference TRBV18 and TRBJ1-3, is NAGVMQNPRHLVRRRGQEARLRCSPMKGHSHVYWYRQLPEEGLKFMVYLQKENIIDESGMPKERFSAEFPKEGPSILRIQQVVRGDSAAYFCASSTRTGTSGNTIYFGEGSWLTVV.

This clone came up a few times. The J gene is TRBJ2-1, the V gene TRBV5-1; 7 nucleotides align to TRBD1. The ends lost 4 bases at V and 8 bases at J; junction bases unmatched: 9. Germline V gene lookup returns CDR1 SGHRS and CDR2 YFSETQ. This CDR3 comprises 14 residues. The CDR3 DNA is TGCGCCAGCAGCAACGGACAGGCGTGGGATGAGCAGTTCTTC. Amino acids: CASSNGQAWDEQFF.

The chain couples TRBV5-6 to TRBJ2-3; D may be TRBD1 (6 bases). CDR3 length: 15 amino acids. Trimming took 4 bases from V and 0 from J, leaving 12 bases between them. The germline gives CDR1 SGHDT, CDR2 YYEEEE. The CDR3 is CASSPLGQSTDTQYF. CDR3 DNA: TGTGCCAGCAGCCCGTTGGGACAAAGCACAGATACGCAGTATTTT.

J is TRBJ1-2 and V is TRBV27; 11 nucleotides match TRBD1. The CDR3 totals 16 residues. V lost 4 bases to trimming and J lost 3 bases; unmatched junction nucleotides: 7. In germline, CDR1 is MNHEY, CDR2 SMNVEV (reference sequence). The CDR3 DNA is TGTGCCAGCAGTTCGCTCCCGGGACAGGGGGACTATGGCTACACCTTC. Translating gives CASSSLPGQGDYGYTF.

This clone was counted a few times. The genes are TRBV5-1 and TRBJ1-2; 10 bases are shared with TRBD1. The CDR3 contains 13 residues. The germline V gene encodes CDR1 SGHRS and CDR2 YFSETQ. The V gene end was trimmed by 4 bases and the J gene end by 5 bases; junction bases not matched to a gene: 2. The CDR3 nucleotides are TGCGCCAGCAGCCGGACAGGGGGTTATGGCTACACCTTC. The encoded protein is CASSRTGGYGYTF. The full variable domain, rest sourced from reference TRBV5-1 and TRBJ1-2, is KAGVTQTPRYLIKTRGQQVTLSCSPISGHRSVSWYQQTPGQGLQFLFEYFSETQRNKGNFPGRFSGRQFSNSRSEMNVSTLELGDSALYLCASSRTGGYGYTFGSGTRLTVV.

This clone was detected only a few times. The chain recombines TRBV5-4 with TRBJ2-2; TRBD2 is a possible D gene (6 bases). The V gene lost 5 bases and the J gene lost 0 bases, with 14 bases spanning the gap. The CDR3 has 16 amino acids. Germline V gene sequence: CDR1 SGHNT, CDR2 YYREEE (reference sequence). CDR3 sequence: CASRPNRGTNTGELFF. In nucleotides, the CDR3 is TGTGCCAGCAGACCAAACCGGGGGACGAACACCGGGGAGCTGTTTTTT.

V usage is TRBV29-1 and J usage is TRBJ2-7; TRBD1 agrees at 9 bases. The CDR3 has 14 residues. J lost 3 bases, V lost 6 bases, and 9 bases had no gene match. In germline, CDR1 is SQVTM, CDR2 ANQGSEA. In DNA form, the CDR3 reads TGCAGCGTGGGGACAGGGCCCCTCATCTACGAGCAGTACTTC. The encoded protein is CSVGTGPLIYEQYF.

This clone was seen a few times. The rearrangement joins TRBV28 to TRBJ2-7, with 10 bases aligning to TRBD1. Trimming cost V 6 bases and J 5 bases; bases outside gene matches: 10. The CDR3 sequence is 15 residues long. CDR1 is MDHEN, CDR2 SYDVKM, per germline. CDR3 protein: CASRTHGQGVNEQYF. CDR3 bases: TGTGCCAGCAGAACCCACGGACAGGGGGTCAACGAGCAGTACTTC.